The present TCR beta chain was sequenced within a study of blood T cells in healthy people across ages. Findings of the study overall: Diversity estimated from one million T cells was considered an underestimate.

Using a J-beta primer mix together with a sample-barcoded 5' primer, a second PCR was run for about 6 to 11 cycles. Each of the samples gave a minimum of 2.5 million paired-end reads that contained CDR3. MiXCR, run by TCRdb on the 5' RACE reads, gives a single entry per CDR3 protein. The data show about 1,800,000 distinct CDR3 sequences, 28% seen once. There were at least 5.5 micrograms of total RNA extracted from every sample. This CDR3 contains 20 residues. CDR1 and CDR2 (germline): DFQATT, SNEGSKA (reference sequence). On this clonotype: Its matching antigen is unknown. A junction boundary mismatches the germline segment, possibly from a read error.

The chain has TRBV20-1 and TRBJ2-3, with 7 bases lining up with TRBD2. Sequenced material: blood. The sequence was obtained from a woman in her twenties or thirties in good health. The CDR3 is CSAGDPTRSGEGVSTDTQYF. Here the CDR3 DNA reads TGCAGTGCTGGAGACCCTACGAGAAGCGGGGAAGGAGTGAGCACAGATACGCAGTATTTT.